This entry is about one TCR beta chain. Antigen specificity is unknown. The junction shows a germline mismatch at one end, possibly a read error. The data derive from a study of beta chain features in type 1 diabetes. Germline V gives CDR1 SNHLY, CDR2 FYNNEI. The CDR3 is 11 amino acids. The whole isolated RNA underwent reverse transcription, so sequencing captured expressed TCRB transcripts. Repertoires were generated with immunoSEQ multiplex PCR, while TCRdb's copy carries only in-frame clones and drops some. The sample gives about 150,000 clones, over 9.5% of which show up once; less than 1.5% is in the top ten. A heparinised blood draw that averaged roughly 120 mL was obtained once from each donor. Study-wide results and limits: Within each of all four CD4+ subsets, Type 1 diabetes patients had TCRB CDR3s that were moderately but significantly shorter. A possible short-template PCR bias applies equally to patients and controls.

This chain links TRBV2 with TRBJ1-6; D is perhaps TRBD1 (5 bases). What was sequenced was naive CD4+ T cells from blood. The TCR sequence derives from a man aged 18 to 29 in good health. CDR3 DNA sequence: TGTGCCAGCAGAGAAGAGGGGCCCCTCCACTTT. Translated, it gives CASREEGPLHF.